This T cell receptor beta chain derives from a study of identical twins. TCRdb processed the 5' RACE reads anew with MiXCR; each CDR3 protein has one entry. There are roughly 240,000 distinct CDR3 sequences in the sample; approximately 6.8% occur only once, and under 6% lies in the top ten. The V gene lost 5 bases and the J gene lost 6 bases, with 14 bases spanning the gap. The CDR3 is 13 residues long. CDR1 SGHAT and CDR2 FQNNGV come from the germline V gene. These data were also filed under a second study, of yellow fever vaccine responses in identical twins.

The sequencing input was CD8+ T cells sorted from blood. This clonotype originated in a woman aged 18-30 years in good health. V gene TRBV11-2 combines with J gene TRBJ2-7; D uncertain. The CDR3 region has the DNA TGTGCCAGCAGCCCTTACTCTGGTTTCGAGCAGTACTTC. It specifies CASSPYSGFEQYF.